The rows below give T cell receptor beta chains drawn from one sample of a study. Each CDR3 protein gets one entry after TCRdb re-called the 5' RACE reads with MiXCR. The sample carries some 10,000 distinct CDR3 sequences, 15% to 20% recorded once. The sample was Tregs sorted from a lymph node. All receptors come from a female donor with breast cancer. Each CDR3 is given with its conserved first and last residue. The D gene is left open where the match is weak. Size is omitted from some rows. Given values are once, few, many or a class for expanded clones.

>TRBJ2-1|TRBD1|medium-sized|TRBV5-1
TGCGCCAGCAGCTCCCACACAGGGGGAAATGAGCAGTTCTTC
CASSSHTGGNEQFF
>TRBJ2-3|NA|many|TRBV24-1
TGTGCCACCACAGATTCTAGCACAGATACGCAGTATTTT
CATTDSSTDTQYF
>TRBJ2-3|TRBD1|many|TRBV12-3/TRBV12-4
TGTGCCAGCAGTCCCGGACAGGGTAACTACCGTTACACAGATACGCAGTATTTT
CASSPGQGNYRYTDTQYF
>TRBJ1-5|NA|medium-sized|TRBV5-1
TGCGCCAGCAGCTTGGGAGGGAGGGATCAGCCCCAGCATTTT
CASSLGGRDQPQHF
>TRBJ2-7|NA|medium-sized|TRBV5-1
TGCGCCAGCAGCTTCCGGGTTAACTACGAGCAGTACTTC
CASSFRVNYEQYF
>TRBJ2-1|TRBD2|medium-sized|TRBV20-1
TGCAGTGCTAGACTGTCTAGCGGAAGCACCCCTGAGCAGTTCTTC
CSARLSSGSTPEQFF
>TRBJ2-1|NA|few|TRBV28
TGTGCCAGCACCCCTTGGGAGCACAGCTCCTACAATGAGCAGTTCTTC
CASTPWEHSSYNEQFF
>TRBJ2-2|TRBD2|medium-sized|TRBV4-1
TGCGCCAGCCTCAGATCTAGCGGGAGATGCACCGGGGAGCTGTTTTTT
CASLRSSGRCTGELFF
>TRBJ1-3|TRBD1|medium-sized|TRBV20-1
TGCAGTGCTGCAGGGGGGGGAAACACCATATATTTT
CSAAGGGNTIYF
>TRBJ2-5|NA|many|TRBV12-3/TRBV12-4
TGTGCCAGCAGCTTCCTATCCGACGGACAAGAGACCCAGTACTTC
CASSFLSDGQETQYF
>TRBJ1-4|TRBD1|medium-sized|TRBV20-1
TGCAGTGTACGGGGACAGGGAGATGAAAAACTGTTTTTT
CSVRGQGDEKLFF
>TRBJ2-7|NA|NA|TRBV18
TGTGCCAGCTCACCCCGGGACGGTAGCTACGAGCAGTACTTC
CASSPRDGSYEQYF
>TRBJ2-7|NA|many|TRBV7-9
TGTGCCAGCAGCTTAGCCCCCCCAGGGGCAGGGGAGCAGTACTTC
CASSLAPPGAGEQYF
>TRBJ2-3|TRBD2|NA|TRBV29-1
TGCAGCGTTGATCTAATAGCGGGCCACACAGATACGCAGTATTTT
CSVDLIAGHTDTQYF